These T cell receptor beta chains were read from a single sample in a study of CD8 T cells in ankylosing spondylitis. In TCRdb, the 5' RACE reads were re-called with MiXCR into one record per CDR3 protein. The table includes fewer than 500,000 distinct CDR3 sequences, around 20% detected once. The sequencing input was blood, either unsorted or a sorted T cell fraction (not recorded which). These receptors all stem from a male donor with ankylosing spondylitis. Each CDR3 is given with its conserved first and last residue. The order of the fields is J gene, D gene, V gene, clone size, CDR3 protein, CDR3 DNA. The D gene is left open where the match is weak. The size of a clone is reported for some rows only, either as once, few or many, or as a class for expanded clones.

J: TRBJ2-7
D: TRBD1
V: TRBV20-1
size: .
CDR3: CSAVGDRVYGEQYF
DNA: TGCAGTGCGGTAGGGGACAGAGTTTATGGGGAGCAGTACTTC

J: TRBJ2-5
D: TRBD2
V: TRBV7-8
size: many
CDR3: CASSLGLAGWETQYF
DNA: TGTGCCAGCAGCTTAGGGCTAGCGGGATGGGAGACCCAGTACTTC

J: TRBJ1-2
D: .
V: TRBV5-1
size: .
CDR3: CASRTANYGYTF
DNA: TGCGCCAGTCGGACAGCTAACTATGGCTACACCTTC

J: TRBJ2-6
D: .
V: TRBV7-2
size: .
CDR3: CASTTGSGANVLTF
DNA: TGTGCCAGCACCACGGGTTCTGGGGCCAACGTCCTGACTTTC

J: TRBJ2-1
D: .
V: TRBV5-1
size: many
CDR3: CASSYPQGSEQFF
DNA: TGCGCCAGCAGTTACCCTCAGGGGTCTGAGCAGTTCTTC

J: TRBJ2-5
D: .
V: TRBV5-1
size: few
CDR3: CASSLGDSGGETQYF
DNA: TGCGCCAGCAGCTTGGGGGACTCAGGAGGAGAGACCCAGTACTTC

J: TRBJ2-3
D: TRBD2
V: TRBV11-1
size: .
CDR3: CASSQRTSGSTDTQYF
DNA: TGTGCCAGCAGCCAAAGGACTAGCGGTAGCACAGATACGCAGTATTTT

J: TRBJ2-3
D: TRBD2
V: TRBV7-6
size: .
CDR3: CASSRDPTGTSSADTQYF
DNA: TGTGCCAGCAGCCGCGACCCAACCGGGACTAGTTCTGCAGATACGCAGTATTTT

J: TRBJ2-6
D: .
V: TRBV7-9
size: few
CDR3: CAPERQALSGANVLTF
DNA: TGTGCCCCCGAGAGACAGGCGCTCTCTGGGGCCAACGTCCTGACTTTC

J: TRBJ2-3
D: .
V: TRBV14
size: .
CDR3: CASSQGHLSTDTQYF
DNA: TGTGCCAGCAGCCAGGGACACCTCAGCACAGATACGCAGTATTTT

J: TRBJ2-3
D: .
V: TRBV20-1
size: .
CDR3: CSASGSTDTQYF
DNA: TGCAGTGCTAGCGGGAGCACAGATACGCAGTATTTT

J: TRBJ2-2
D: .
V: TRBV7-2
size: .
CDR3: CATGGRGTTGELFF
DNA: TGTGCCACCGGGGGCAGGGGCACCACCGGGGAGCTGTTTTTT

J: TRBJ1-1
D: .
V: TRBV12-3/TRBV12-4
size: .
CDR3: CASSLGVMNTEAFF
DNA: TGTGCCAGCAGCCTGGGGGTTATGAACACTGAAGCTTTCTTT

J: TRBJ1-4
D: .
V: TRBV30
size: .
CDR3: CAWSSGQLNEKLFF
DNA: TGTGCCTGGAGTAGCGGACAGCTGAATGAAAAACTGTTTTTT

J: TRBJ2-1
D: TRBD2
V: TRBV27
size: few
CDR3: CASSPLTGGPSYNEQFF
DNA: TGTGCCAGCAGTCCCCTGACGGGAGGGCCCTCCTACAATGAGCAGTTCTTC

J: TRBJ2-2
D: TRBD2
V: TRBV6-2/TRBV6-3
size: few
CDR3: CASSRTSGWSTGELFF
DNA: TGTGCCAGCAGTAGGACTAGCGGGTGGAGCACCGGGGAGCTGTTTTTT

J: TRBJ2-7
D: .
V: TRBV10-3
size: .
CDR3: CATQALRLRRNGSEQYF
DNA: TGTGCCACCCAGGCCCTCAGATTGAGGAGGAACGGCTCCGAGCAGTACTTC

J: TRBJ2-5
D: .
V: TRBV10-1
size: .
CDR3: CASSELVGETQYF
DNA: TGCGCCAGCAGTGAGTTGGTGGGAGAGACCCAGTACTTC

J: TRBJ2-5
D: TRBD1
V: TRBV20-1
size: .
CDR3: CSARDQGAETQYF
DNA: TGCAGTGCTAGAGACCAGGGGGCGGAGACCCAGTACTTC

J: TRBJ2-7
D: .
V: TRBV27
size: .
CDR3: CASSLTGVGSDYEQYF
DNA: TGTGCCAGCAGTTTAACCGGGGTGGGCAGCGACTACGAGCAGTACTTC

J: TRBJ2-7
D: TRBD2
V: TRBV29-1
size: .
CDR3: CSVEVRPIAGEYEQYF
DNA: TGCAGCGTTGAAGTGAGGCCGATAGCGGGAGAATACGAGCAGTACTTC

J: TRBJ1-1
D: .
V: TRBV7-3
size: .
CDR3: CASSLRWGTEAFF
DNA: TGTGCCAGCAGCCTAAGGTGGGGAACTGAAGCTTTCTTT

J: TRBJ1-6
D: .
V: TRBV11-3
size: few
CDR3: CASSLGLASPLHF
DNA: TGTGCCAGCAGCTTGGGCCTCGCCTCACCCCTCCACTTT

J: TRBJ2-1
D: TRBD2
V: TRBV30
size: .
CDR3: CAWRAGSSYNEQFF
DNA: TGTGCCTGGAGAGCGGGATCATCCTACAATGAGCAGTTCTTC

J: TRBJ2-5
D: .
V: TRBV13
size: few
CDR3: CASSPFTAAQYF
DNA: TGTGCCAGCAGCCCGTTTACGGCGGCCCAGTACTTC

J: TRBJ2-3
D: .
V: TRBV29-1
size: few
CDR3: CSVEKPGTDTQYF
DNA: TGCAGCGTTGAGAAACCCGGCACAGATACGCAGTATTTT

J: TRBJ1-4
D: .
V: TRBV7-9
size: .
CDR3: CASRLSSGEKLFF
DNA: TGTGCCAGCAGGCTCTCGTCGGGGGAAAAACTGTTTTTT

J: TRBJ2-1
D: TRBD2
V: TRBV5-1
size: many
CDR3: CASSLGLAGGHNEQFF
DNA: TGCGCCAGCAGCTTGGGACTAGCGGGAGGACACAATGAGCAGTTCTTC

J: TRBJ2-7
D: TRBD2
V: TRBV20-1
size: many
CDR3: CSAGGLAAYEQYF
DNA: TGCAGTGCTGGCGGACTAGCAGCCTACGAGCAGTACTTC

J: TRBJ2-4
D: TRBD1
V: TRBV9
size: .
CDR3: CASSATGAAKNIQYF
DNA: TGTGCCAGCAGCGCTACAGGGGCGGCCAAAAACATTCAGTACTTC

J: TRBJ1-1
D: .
V: TRBV12-3/TRBV12-4
size: .
CDR3: CASSYGVNTEAFF
DNA: TGTGCCAGCAGTTACGGAGTGAACACTGAAGCTTTCTTT

J: TRBJ2-1
D: .
V: TRBV5-6
size: medium-sized
CDR3: CASSLGGDNEQFF
DNA: TGTGCCAGCAGCTTGGGGGGGGACAATGAGCAGTTCTTC